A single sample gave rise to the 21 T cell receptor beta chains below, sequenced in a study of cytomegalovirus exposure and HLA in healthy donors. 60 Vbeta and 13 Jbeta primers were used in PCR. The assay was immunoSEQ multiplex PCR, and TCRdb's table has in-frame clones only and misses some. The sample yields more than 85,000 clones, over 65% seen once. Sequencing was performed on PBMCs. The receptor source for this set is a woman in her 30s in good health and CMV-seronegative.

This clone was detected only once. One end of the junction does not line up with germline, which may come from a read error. Here the CDR3 reads CSARDGPRWPF. The CDR3 nucleotides read TGCAGTGCTAGAGATGGGCCCCGGTGGCCCTTC. The J gene is TRBJ1-2, the V gene TRBV20-1; D is undetermined. The CDR3 contains 11 residues. Per germline, CDR1 DFQATT and CDR2 SNEGSKA (reference sequence).

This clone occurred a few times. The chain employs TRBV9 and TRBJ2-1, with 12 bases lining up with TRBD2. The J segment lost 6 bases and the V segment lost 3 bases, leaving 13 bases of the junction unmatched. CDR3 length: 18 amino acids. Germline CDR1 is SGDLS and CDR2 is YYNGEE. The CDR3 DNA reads TGTGCCAGCAGCGAGAGGATTTCTAGCGGGGGGGCCGGCAATGAGCAGTTCTTC. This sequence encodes CASSERISSGGAGNEQFF.

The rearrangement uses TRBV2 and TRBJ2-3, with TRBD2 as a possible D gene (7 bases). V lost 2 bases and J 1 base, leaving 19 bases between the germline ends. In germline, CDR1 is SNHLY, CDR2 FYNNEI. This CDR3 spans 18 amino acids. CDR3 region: CASSELAYGGLGTDTQYF. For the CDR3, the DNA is TGTGCCAGCAGTGAACTAGCGTACGGGGGGCTCGGCACAGATACGCAGTATTTT.

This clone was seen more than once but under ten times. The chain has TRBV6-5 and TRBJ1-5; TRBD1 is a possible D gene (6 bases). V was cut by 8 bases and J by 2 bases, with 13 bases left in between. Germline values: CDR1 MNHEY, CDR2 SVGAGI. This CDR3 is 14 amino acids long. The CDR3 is CASAGGLGNQPQHF. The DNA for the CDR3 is TGTGCCAGCGCGGGGGGCTTGGGCAATCAGCCCCAGCATTTT.

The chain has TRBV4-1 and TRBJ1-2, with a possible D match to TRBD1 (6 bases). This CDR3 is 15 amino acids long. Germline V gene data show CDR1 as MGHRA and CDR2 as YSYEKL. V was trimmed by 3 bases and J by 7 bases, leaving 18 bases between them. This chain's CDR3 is CASSQEDRRGGGYTF. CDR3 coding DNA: TGCGCCAGCAGCCAGGAGGACAGAAGGGGGGGTGGCTACACCTTC.

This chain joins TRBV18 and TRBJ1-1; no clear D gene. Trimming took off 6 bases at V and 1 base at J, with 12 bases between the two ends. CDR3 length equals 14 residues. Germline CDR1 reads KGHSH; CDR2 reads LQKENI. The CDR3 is CASSAHSENTEAFF. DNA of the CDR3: TGTGCCAGCTCGGCCCACAGTGAGAACACTGAAGCTTTCTTT. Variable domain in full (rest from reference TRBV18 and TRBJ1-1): NAGVMQNPRHLVRRRGQEARLRCSPMKGHSHVYWYRQLPEEGLKFMVYLQKENIIDESGMPKERFSAEFPKEGPSILRIQQVVRGDSAAYFCASSAHSENTEAFFGQGTRLTVV.

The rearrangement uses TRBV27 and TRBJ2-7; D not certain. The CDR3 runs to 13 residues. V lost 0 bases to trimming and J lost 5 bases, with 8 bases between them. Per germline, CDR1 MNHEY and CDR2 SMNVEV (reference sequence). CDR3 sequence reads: CASSLSLADEQYF. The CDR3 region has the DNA TGTGCCAGCAGTTTATCACTTGCGGACGAGCAGTACTTC.

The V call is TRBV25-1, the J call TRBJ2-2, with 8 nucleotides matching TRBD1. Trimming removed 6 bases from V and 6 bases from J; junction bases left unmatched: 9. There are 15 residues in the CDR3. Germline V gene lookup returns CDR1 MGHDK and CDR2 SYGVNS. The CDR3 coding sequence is TGTGCCAGCAGGCAGGGGGCAGAAGGGGCCGGGGAGCTGTTTTTT. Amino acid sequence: CASRQGAEGAGELFF.

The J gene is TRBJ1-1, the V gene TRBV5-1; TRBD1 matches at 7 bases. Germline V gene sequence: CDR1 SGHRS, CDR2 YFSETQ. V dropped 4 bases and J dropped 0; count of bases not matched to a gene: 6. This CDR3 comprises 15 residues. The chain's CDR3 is CASSPGTAMNTEAFF. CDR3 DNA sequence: TGCGCCAGCAGCCCAGGGACAGCAATGAACACTGAAGCTTTCTTT.

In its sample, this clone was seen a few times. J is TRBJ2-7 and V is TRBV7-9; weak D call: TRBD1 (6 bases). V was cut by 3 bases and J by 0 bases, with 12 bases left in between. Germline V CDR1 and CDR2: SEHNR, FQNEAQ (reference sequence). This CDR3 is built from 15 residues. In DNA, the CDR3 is TGTGCCAGCAGCTTTGGTGGACAGCTCTCCTACGAGCAGTACTTC. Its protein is CASSFGGQLSYEQYF.

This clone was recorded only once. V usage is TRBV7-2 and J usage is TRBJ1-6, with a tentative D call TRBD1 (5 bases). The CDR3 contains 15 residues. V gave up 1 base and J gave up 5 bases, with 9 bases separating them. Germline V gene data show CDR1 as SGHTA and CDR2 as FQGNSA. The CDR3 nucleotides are TGTGCCAGCAGCTTAGTGGACACCAATAATTCACCCCTCCACTTT. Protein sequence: CASSLVDTNNSPLHF.

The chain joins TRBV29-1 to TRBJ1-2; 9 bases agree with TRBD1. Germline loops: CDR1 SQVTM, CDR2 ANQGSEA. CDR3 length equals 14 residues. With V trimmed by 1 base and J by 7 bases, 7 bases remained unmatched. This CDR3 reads CSVEARDRVGGYTF. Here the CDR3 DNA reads TGCAGCGTTGAAGCCAGGGACAGGGTTGGTGGCTACACCTTC.

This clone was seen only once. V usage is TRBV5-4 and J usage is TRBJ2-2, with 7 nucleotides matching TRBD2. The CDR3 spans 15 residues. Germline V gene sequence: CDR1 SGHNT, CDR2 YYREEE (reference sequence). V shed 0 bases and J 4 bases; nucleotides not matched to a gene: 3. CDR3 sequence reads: CASSLDGGGTGELFF. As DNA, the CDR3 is TGTGCCAGCAGCTTGGACGGCGGGGGCACCGGGGAGCTGTTTTTT.

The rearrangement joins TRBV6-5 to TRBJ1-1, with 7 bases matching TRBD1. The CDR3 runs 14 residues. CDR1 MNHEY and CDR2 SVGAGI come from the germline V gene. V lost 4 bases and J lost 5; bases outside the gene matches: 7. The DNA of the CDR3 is TGTGCCAGCAGTTTCGACAGGGTAACAACTGAAGCTTTCTTT. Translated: CASSFDRVTTEAFF.

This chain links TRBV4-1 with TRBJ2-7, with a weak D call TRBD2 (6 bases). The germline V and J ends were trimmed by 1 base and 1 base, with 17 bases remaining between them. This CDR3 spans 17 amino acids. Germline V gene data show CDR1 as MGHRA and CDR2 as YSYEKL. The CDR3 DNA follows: TGCGCCAGCAGCCAAGGCCGGGTCGGGAGTAGGTCCTACGAGCAGTACTTC. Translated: CASSQGRVGSRSYEQYF.

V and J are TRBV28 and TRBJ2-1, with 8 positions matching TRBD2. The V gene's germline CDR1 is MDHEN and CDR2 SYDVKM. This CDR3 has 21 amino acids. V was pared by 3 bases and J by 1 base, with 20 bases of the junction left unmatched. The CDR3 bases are TGTGCCAGCAGTTTCCCCCCTCGCCTGGCGGGGGGTAGAGCGTCCTACAATGAGCAGTTCTTC. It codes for CASSFPPRLAGGRASYNEQFF.

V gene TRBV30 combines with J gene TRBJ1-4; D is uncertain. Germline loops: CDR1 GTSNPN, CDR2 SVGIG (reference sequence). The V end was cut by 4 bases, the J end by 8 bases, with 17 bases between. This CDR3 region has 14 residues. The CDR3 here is CAWKIDGLREKLFF. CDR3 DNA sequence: TGTGCCTGGAAGATCGACGGATTGAGGGAAAAACTGTTTTTT. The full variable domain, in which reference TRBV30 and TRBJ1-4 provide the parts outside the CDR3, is SQTIHQWPATLVQPVGSPLSLECTVEGTSNPNLYWYRQAAGRGLQLLFYSVGIGQISSEVPQNLSASRPQDRQFILSSKKLLLSDSGFYLCAWKIDGLREKLFFGSGTQLSVL.

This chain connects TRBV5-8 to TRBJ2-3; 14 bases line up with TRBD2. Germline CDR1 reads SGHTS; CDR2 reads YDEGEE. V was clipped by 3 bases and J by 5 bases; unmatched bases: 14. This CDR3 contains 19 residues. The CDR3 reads CASSSAGTSGSEVEDTQYF. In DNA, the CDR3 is TGTGCCAGCAGCTCAGCCGGGACTAGCGGGAGTGAGGTAGAAGATACGCAGTATTTT.

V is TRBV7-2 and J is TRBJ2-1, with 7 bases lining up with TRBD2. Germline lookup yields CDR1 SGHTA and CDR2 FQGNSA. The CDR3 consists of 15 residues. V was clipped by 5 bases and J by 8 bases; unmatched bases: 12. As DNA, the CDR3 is TGTGCCAGCAGCCCTCCCGGCGGACTAGGGTATGAGCAGTTCTTC. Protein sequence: CASSPPGGLGYEQFF.

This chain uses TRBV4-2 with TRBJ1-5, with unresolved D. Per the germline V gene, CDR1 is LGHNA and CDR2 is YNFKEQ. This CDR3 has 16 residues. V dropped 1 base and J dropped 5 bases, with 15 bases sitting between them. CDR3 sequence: CASSQVSGVGYQPQHF. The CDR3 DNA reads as TGTGCCAGCAGCCAAGTCTCCGGGGTGGGTTATCAGCCCCAGCATTTT.

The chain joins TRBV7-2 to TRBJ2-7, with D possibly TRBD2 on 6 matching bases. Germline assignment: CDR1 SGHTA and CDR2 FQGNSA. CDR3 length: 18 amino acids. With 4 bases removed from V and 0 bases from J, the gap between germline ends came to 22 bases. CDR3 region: CASSSLGRRRGYSYEQYF. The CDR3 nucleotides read TGTGCCAGCAGCTCCCTTGGGCGAAGGAGGGGTTACTCCTACGAGCAGTACTTC.